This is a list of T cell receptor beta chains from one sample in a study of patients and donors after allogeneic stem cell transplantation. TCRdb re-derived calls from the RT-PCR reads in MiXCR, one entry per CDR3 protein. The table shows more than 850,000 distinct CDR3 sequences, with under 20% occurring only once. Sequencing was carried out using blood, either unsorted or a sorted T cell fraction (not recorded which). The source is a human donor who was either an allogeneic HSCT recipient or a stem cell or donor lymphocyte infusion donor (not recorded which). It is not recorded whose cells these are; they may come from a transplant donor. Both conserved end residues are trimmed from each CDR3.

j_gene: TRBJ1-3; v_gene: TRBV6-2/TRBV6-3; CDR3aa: ASRRRGIGGNTIY
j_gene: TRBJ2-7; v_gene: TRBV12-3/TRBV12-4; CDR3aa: ASTSGTDAYEQY
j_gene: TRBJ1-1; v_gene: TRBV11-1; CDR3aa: ASSLGGADAF
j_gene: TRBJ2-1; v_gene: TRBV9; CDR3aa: ASSAGLGEQF
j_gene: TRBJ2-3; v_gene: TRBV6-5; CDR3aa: ASSYSFSGIGTDTQY
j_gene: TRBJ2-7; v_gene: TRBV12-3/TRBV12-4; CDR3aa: ASSLGTGGLEQY
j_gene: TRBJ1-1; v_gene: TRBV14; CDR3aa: ASSQGWTGGNTEAF
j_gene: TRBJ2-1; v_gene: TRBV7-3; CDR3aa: ASSWGTSGDQQF
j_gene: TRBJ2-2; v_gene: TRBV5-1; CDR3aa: ASNPAGARLNTGELF
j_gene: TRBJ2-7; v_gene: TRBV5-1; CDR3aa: ASMAGVASRDEQY
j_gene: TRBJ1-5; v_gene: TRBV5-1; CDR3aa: ASSLGTAGQPQH
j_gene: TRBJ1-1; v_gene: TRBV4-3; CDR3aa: ASSLGQGTVEAF
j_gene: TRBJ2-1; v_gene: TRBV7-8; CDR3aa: ASSLRGRTGLADEQF
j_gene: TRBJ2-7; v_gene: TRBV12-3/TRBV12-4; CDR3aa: ASSLGTDSYEQY
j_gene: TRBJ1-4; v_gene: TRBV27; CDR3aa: ASSLGAGSHEKLF
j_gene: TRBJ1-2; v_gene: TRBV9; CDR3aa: ASSVADRGFDGYT
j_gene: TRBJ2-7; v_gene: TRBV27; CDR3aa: ASKPHPPGQPYEQY
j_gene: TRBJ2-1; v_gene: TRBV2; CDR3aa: ASPKKPRLSSYNEQF
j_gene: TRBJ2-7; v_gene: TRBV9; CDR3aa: ASSPTRQGYEQY
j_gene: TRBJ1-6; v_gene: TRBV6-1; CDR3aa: ASCRGKRSPLH
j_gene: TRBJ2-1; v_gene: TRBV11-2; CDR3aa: ASSRLAGGKGSYNEQF
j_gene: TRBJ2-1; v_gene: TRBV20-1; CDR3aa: SAEYTSSYNEQF
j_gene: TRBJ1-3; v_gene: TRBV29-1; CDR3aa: SVEGGTGNTIY
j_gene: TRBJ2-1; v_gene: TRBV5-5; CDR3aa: ASSPLLADPYNEQF
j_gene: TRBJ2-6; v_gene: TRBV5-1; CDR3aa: ASGGENSGANVLT
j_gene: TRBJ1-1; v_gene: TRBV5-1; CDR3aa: ASSLQDRGRKDTEAF
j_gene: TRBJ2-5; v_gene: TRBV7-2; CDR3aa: ASSLGAKGGETQY
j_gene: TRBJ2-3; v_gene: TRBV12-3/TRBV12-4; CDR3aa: ASRSSGRRATDTQY
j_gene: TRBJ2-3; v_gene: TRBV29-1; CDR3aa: SVGLTDTQY
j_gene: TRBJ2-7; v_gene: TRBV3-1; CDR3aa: ASSQPNSGTLEQY
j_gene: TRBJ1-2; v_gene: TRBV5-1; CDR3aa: ASNPSGQGNYGYT
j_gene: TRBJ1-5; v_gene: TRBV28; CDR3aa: ASARQVLAQPQH
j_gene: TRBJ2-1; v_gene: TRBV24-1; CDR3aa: ATSRTGPQGNNEQF
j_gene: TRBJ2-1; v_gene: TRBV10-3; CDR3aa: AISEAGNEQF
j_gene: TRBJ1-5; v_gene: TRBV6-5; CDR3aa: ASSLQGYNQPQH
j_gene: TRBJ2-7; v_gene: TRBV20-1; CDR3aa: SARVAGLFYEQY
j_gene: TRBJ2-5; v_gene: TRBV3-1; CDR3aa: ASSINLETQY
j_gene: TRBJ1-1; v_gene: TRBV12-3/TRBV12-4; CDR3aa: ASSPWKGHMNTEAF
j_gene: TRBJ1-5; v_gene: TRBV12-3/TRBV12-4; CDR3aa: ASSLARAINQPQH
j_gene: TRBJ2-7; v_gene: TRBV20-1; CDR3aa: SAKGDGQGFEQY
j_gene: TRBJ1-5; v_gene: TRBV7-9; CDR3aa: ASSLGRTGKNQPQH
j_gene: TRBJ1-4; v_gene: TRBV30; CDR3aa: AWSVGTGPFYEKLF
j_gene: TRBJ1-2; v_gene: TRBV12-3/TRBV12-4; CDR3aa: ASSRTGIYGYT
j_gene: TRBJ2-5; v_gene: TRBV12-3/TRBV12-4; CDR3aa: ASTPTGGEETQY
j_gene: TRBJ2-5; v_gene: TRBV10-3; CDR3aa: AIMTEGPRRETQY
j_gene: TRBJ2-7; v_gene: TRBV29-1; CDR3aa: SARDSTFYEQY
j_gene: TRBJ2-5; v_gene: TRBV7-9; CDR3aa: ASRRAGLAEETQY
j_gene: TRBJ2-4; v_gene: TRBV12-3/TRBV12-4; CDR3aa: ASSPGTSGRRAKNIQY
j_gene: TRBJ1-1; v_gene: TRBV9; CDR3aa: ASSVDRSSNTEAF
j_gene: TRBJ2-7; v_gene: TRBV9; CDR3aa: ASLRTSTETSYEQY
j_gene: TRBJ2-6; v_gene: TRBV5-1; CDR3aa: ASSLAPGGASGANVLT
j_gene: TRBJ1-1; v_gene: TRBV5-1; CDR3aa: ASSRLGDNTEAF
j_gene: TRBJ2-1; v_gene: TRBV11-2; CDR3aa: ASSFPRGGQGAASSYNEQF
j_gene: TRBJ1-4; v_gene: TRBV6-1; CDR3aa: ASRSRGGKAEKLF
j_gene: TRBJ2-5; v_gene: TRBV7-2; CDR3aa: ASSLYVGAETQY
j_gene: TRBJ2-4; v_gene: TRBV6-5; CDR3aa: ASSYDENIQY
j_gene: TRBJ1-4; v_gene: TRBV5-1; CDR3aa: ASSLAGREELF